Shown below are 20 T cell receptor beta chains from a single sample sequenced in a study of T cell repertoires in cytomegalovirus infection. MiXCR, run by TCRdb on the reads, gives a single entry per CDR3 protein. In the table there are approximately 250,000 distinct CDR3 sequences, roughly 23% of which are singletons. The sample taken for sequencing was CD8+ T cells from PBMCs. These receptors were collected from a human donor in good health (CMV status not recorded). Some clones in this sample may be carry-over from other donors' samples.

This clonotype was observed at least ten times. Here the CDR3 DNA reads TGTGCCAGCAGCCAAACACGACAGGGGGCCTATGGCTACACCTTC. Protein sequence: CASSQTRQGAYGYTF. The chain employs TRBV14 and TRBJ1-2, with 10 bases aligning to TRBD1. The junction had 4 bases not matched to a gene; V was cut back by 2 bases and J by 4 bases. The CDR3 totals 15 residues. CDR1 and CDR2 from the germline V gene are SGHDN and FVKESK.

A remark on this clonotype: This may be a read error, as it is one base from a much larger clone. The rearrangement links TRBV28 to TRBJ2-1; TRBD1 aligns across 11 bases. The CDR3 is made up of 17 amino acids. V shed 8 bases, J shed 5 bases, and the junction held 14 bases outside the gene matches. The V gene's germline CDR1 is MDHEN and CDR2 SYDVKM. The CDR3 sequence is CASGKDRGQRVDNEQFF. CDR3 in DNA: TGTGCCAGCGGAAAGGACAGGGGGCAAAGAGTTGACAATGAGCAGTTCTTC.

This rearrangement joins TRBV5-4 to TRBJ2-2; 8 nucleotides match TRBD2. The junction had 0 bases not matched to a gene; V was cut back by 2 bases and J by 6 bases. The CDR3 runs to 13 residues. Looked up from germline, CDR1 is SGHNT and CDR2 is YYREEE (reference sequence). The chain's CDR3 is CASSFSGAGELFF. Here the CDR3 DNA reads TGTGCCAGCAGCTTTAGCGGGGCCGGGGAGCTGTTTTTT.

In this sample, this clonotype turned up many times. The chain combines TRBV28 with TRBJ2-1, with D possibly being TRBD2 (6 bases). Germline values: CDR1 MDHEN, CDR2 SYDVKM. The V end was cut by 3 bases, the J end by 9 bases, with 12 bases between. This CDR3 is built from 13 residues. In DNA form, the CDR3 reads TGTGCCAGCAGTTTGCTGGCGGGGAGTGAGCAGTTCTTC. It is translated as CASSLLAGSEQFF.

V gene TRBV7-2 combines with J gene TRBJ2-7; D is possibly TRBD2 (6 bases). The V gene's germline CDR1 is SGHTA and CDR2 FQGNSA. V lost 1 base, J lost 4 bases, and 14 bases lay in between. This CDR3 region has 15 residues. CDR3 DNA sequence: TGTGCCAGCAGCTTAGGGTCTAGCGAGACTTACGAGCAGTACTTC. It codes for CASSLGSSETYEQYF. Full variable domain (rest looked up from reference TRBV7-2 and TRBJ2-7): GAGVSQSPSNKVTEKGKDVELRCDPISGHTALYWYRQSLGQGLEFLIYFQGNSAPDKSGLPSDRFSAERTGGSVSTLTIQRTQQEDSAVYLCASSLGSSETYEQYFGPGTRLTVT.

The chain recombines TRBV4-1 with TRBJ2-3; TRBD2 agrees at 8 bases. The CDR3 has 17 residues. V was clipped by 4 bases and J by 0 bases; unmatched bases: 9. The germline V gene encodes CDR1 MGHRA and CDR2 YSYEKL. CDR3 DNA sequence: TGCGCCAGCAGCCGACTCATAGCGGGGCCTAGCACAGATACGCAGTATTTT. Its protein product is CASSRLIAGPSTDTQYF.

This clonotype was seen at least ten times. J is TRBJ2-5 and V is TRBV4-1; 8 bases line up with TRBD1. Unmatched junction bases numbered 7, after V lost 2 bases and J lost 5 bases. Germline V gene lookup returns CDR1 MGHRA and CDR2 YSYEKL. This CDR3 is built from 15 residues. CDR3 bases: TGCGCCAGCAGCCAATGGACAGGGCCAGATGAGACCCAGTACTTC. Encoded protein: CASSQWTGPDETQYF.

This clonotype was counted between two and nine times. V gene TRBV3-1 combines with J gene TRBJ2-5; the D is unclear. Germline loops: CDR1 LGHDT, CDR2 YNNKEL (reference sequence). The CDR3 runs 14 residues. Trimming pared 1 base from V and 0 bases from J, leaving 6 bases between. The CDR3 DNA follows: TGTGCCAGCAGCCAAGGTCCGGACCAAGAGACCCAGTACTTC. Amino acid sequence: CASSQGPDQETQYF.

The V gene is TRBV28, the J gene TRBJ1-1; unclear D gene. Germline V gives CDR1 MDHEN, CDR2 SYDVKM. Trimming shortened V by 5 bases and J by 0 bases, and 13 bases separated the two germline ends. The length of the CDR3 is 15 residues. The DNA for the CDR3 is TGTGCCAGCAGTCCACCAGAGTACATGAACACTGAAGCTTTCTTT. Protein: CASSPPEYMNTEAFF.

V gene TRBV7-3 combines with J gene TRBJ2-1; a possible D gene is TRBD1 (5 bases). The length of the CDR3 is 15 residues. Trimming stripped 0 bases from V and 8 bases from J, with 14 bases between. CDR1 and CDR2 from the germline V gene are SGHTA and FQGTGA. In DNA form, the CDR3 reads TGTGCCAGCAGCTTAACCCCCCCACCACAGGATGAGCAGTTCTTC. Translating it yields CASSLTPPPQDEQFF.

This rearrangement joins TRBV20-1 to TRBJ2-3; weak D call: TRBD2 (6 bases). Trimming took off 6 bases at V and 2 bases at J, with 15 bases between the two ends. This CDR3 comprises 14 residues. In germline, CDR1 is DFQATT, CDR2 SNEGSKA (reference sequence). The DNA of the CDR3 is TGCAGTGCAGAATTTGGGGGACTCACAGATACGCAGTATTTT. Protein product: CSAEFGGLTDTQYF.

This clonotype has only a few counts. The chain has TRBV29-1 and TRBJ1-2; D uncertain. The CDR3 runs to 12 residues. Germline values: CDR1 SQVTM, CDR2 ANQGSEA. In DNA form, the CDR3 reads TGCATATTCCAGGAAGCTAACTATGGCTACACCTTC. Translating it yields CIFQEANYGYTF. Full variable domain (remainder filled in from reference TRBV29-1 and TRBJ1-2): SAVISQKPSRDICQRGTSLTIQCQVDSQVTMMFWYRQQPGQSLTLIATANQGSEATYESGFVIDKFPISRPNLTFSTLTVSNMSPEDSSIYLCIFQEANYGYTFGSGTRLTVV.

This chain uses TRBV29-1 with TRBJ2-1; 14 bases are shared with TRBD2. The V and J ends lost 6 bases and 3 bases, in that order; junction bases with no gene match: 7. Germline CDR1 is SQVTM and CDR2 is ANQGSEA. The CDR3 spans 16 residues. CDR3 sequence (DNA): TGCAGCGTGGAGGGACTAGCGGGGGCCTACTACAATGAGCAGTTCTTC. It codes for CSVEGLAGAYYNEQFF.

A few counts support this clonotype. The V gene is TRBV5-1, the J gene TRBJ2-1, with D unclear. V was shortened by 4 bases and J by 0 bases, with 11 bases between the two germline ends. This CDR3 is 15 amino acids long. Germline values: CDR1 SGHRS, CDR2 YFSETQ. CDR3: CASSNDLSSYNEQFF. Written as DNA, the CDR3 is TGCGCCAGCAGCAACGACCTTAGCTCCTACAATGAGCAGTTCTTC.

This rearrangement joins TRBV20-1 to TRBJ1-2, with D possibly being TRBD1 (5 bases). Germline V gene sequence: CDR1 DFQATT, CDR2 SNEGSKA (reference sequence). The CDR3 is 14 residues long. Between the trimmed V and J ends, which lost 0 bases and 4 bases, there was a span of 12 bases. The CDR3 coding sequence is TGCAGTGCTAGAGATACAGGTAGCGGCTATGGCTACACCTTC. Translated, it gives CSARDTGSGYGYTF.

The J gene is TRBJ1-2, the V gene TRBV7-9, with unresolved D. Germline V gives CDR1 SEHNR, CDR2 FQNEAQ (reference sequence). CDR3 length: 13 residues. With 3 bases removed from V and 6 bases from J, the gap between germline ends came to 11 bases. The CDR3: CASSFFAADGYTF. In DNA, the CDR3 is TGTGCCAGCAGCTTTTTCGCCGCGGATGGCTACACCTTC.

There are many counts of this clonotype. V and J are TRBV7-6 and TRBJ2-7; D gene unclear. The CDR3 length is 15 residues. V was clipped by 1 base and J by 3 bases, with 13 bases between them. The V gene's germline CDR1 is SGHVS and CDR2 FNYEAQ. The CDR3 here is CASSLEGPSHYEQYF. The DNA for the CDR3 is TGTGCCAGCAGCTTAGAAGGGCCTTCTCACTACGAGCAGTACTTC.

This clonotype was seen only a few times. V usage is TRBV6-6 and J usage is TRBJ1-5; 7 positions agree with TRBD1. There are 16 residues in the CDR3. J gave up 3 bases and V 2 bases, and 7 bases lay outside the gene matches. Germline values: CDR1 MNHNY, CDR2 SVGAGI (reference sequence). The chain's CDR3 is CASSYPTGLANQPQHF. DNA of the CDR3: TGTGCCAGCAGTTACCCGACAGGGCTGGCCAATCAGCCCCAGCATTTT.

The sample holds many counts of this clonotype. V is TRBV7-9 and J is TRBJ2-1; the D gene could be TRBD1 or TRBD2 (5 bases each). There are 19 residues in the CDR3. Germline V CDR1 and CDR2: SEHNR, FQNEAQ (reference sequence). Trimming removed 1 base at V and 6 bases at J, with 25 bases between. Written as DNA, the CDR3 is TGTGCCAGCAGCTTAGAGCCTTACCTCCGGGACCGTGGTGGCAATGAGCAGTTCTTC. This codes for CASSLEPYLRDRGGNEQFF.

This clonotype has ten or more counts. The chain uses TRBV7-9 and TRBJ2-7; tentatively, D is TRBD1 (6 bases). V was clipped by 1 base and J by 2 bases, with 12 bases between them. The V gene's germline CDR1 is SEHNR and CDR2 FQNEAQ (reference sequence). The CDR3 is made up of 15 amino acids. The CDR3 loop is CASSLEGGFTYEQYF. As DNA, the CDR3 is TGTGCCAGCAGCTTAGAAGGGGGTTTTACCTACGAGCAGTACTTC. Based on the CDR3 plus reference TRBV7-9 and TRBJ2-7, the full variable domain is DTGVSQNPRHKITKRGQNVTFRCDPISEHNRLYWYRQTLGQGPEFLTYFQNEAQLEKSRLLSDRFSAERPKGSFSTLEIQRTEQGDSAMYLCASSLEGGFTYEQYFGPGTRLTVT.